Below, 22 T cell receptor beta chains from the same sample are listed, as sequenced in a study of T cell responses to AZD1222 COVID-19 vaccine. Libraries were prepared by immunoSEQ multiplex PCR; TCRdb keeps only in-frame clonotypes and omits some of them. The table lists about 75,000 clones, roughly 87% of them singletons, with about 17% in the top ten. This specimen consisted of peripheral blood, obtained 28 days after the second AZD1222 dose. These receptors came from an adult who received the AZD1222 COVID-19 vaccine.

The chain has TRBV6-1 and TRBJ2-7; maybe TRBD2 (5 bases). CDR3 length equals 15 residues. V dropped 2 bases and J dropped 3 bases, with 14 bases sitting between them. CDR1 and CDR2 from the germline V gene are MNHNS and SASEGT. This chain's CDR3 is CASSERVEGGYEQYF. CDR3 sequence (DNA): TGTGCCAGCAGTGAAAGAGTTGAGGGCGGCTACGAGCAGTACTTC.

The rearrangement uses TRBV7-2 and TRBJ2-7; D is unclear. The V end lost 5 bases, the J end lost 0 bases, and 8 bases lay between the germline ends. Germline assignment: CDR1 SGHTA and CDR2 FQGNSA. The CDR3 runs to 13 residues. The CDR3 sequence is CASSPFSSYEQYF. The CDR3 region has the DNA TGTGCCAGCAGCCCTTTTAGCTCCTACGAGCAGTACTTC.

The chain uses TRBV19 and TRBJ2-7; D gene ambiguous. With 3 bases removed from V and 0 bases from J, the gap between germline ends came to 9 bases. CDR1 LNHDA and CDR2 SQIVND come from the germline V gene (reference sequence). The length of the CDR3 is 14 residues. Here the CDR3 DNA reads TGTGCCAGTAGTATTCAGCACGGCTCCTACGAGCAGTACTTC. Amino acid sequence: CASSIQHGSYEQYF.

The chain employs TRBV7-8 and TRBJ2-1; 7 nucleotides match TRBD2. Germline V gene data show CDR1 as SGHVS and CDR2 as FQNEAQ. This CDR3 is 12 amino acids long. With 5 bases clipped from V and 10 bases from J, the junction kept 5 bases outside the gene matches. In DNA, the CDR3 is TGTGCCAGCAGCCGACTAGCCGACGAGCAGTTCTTC. It translates to CASSRLADEQFF.

The chain uses TRBV7-9 and TRBJ2-7; no definite D call. CDR3 size: 15 residues. V was clipped by 5 bases and J by 3 bases, with 17 bases between them. Germline assignment: CDR1 SEHNR and CDR2 FQNEAQ (reference sequence). The CDR3 region is CASSPPPGQGYEQYF. As DNA, the CDR3 is TGTGCCAGCAGCCCACCCCCGGGCCAAGGCTACGAGCAGTACTTC.

The rearrangement links TRBV7-2 to TRBJ2-5; 11 bases line up with TRBD2. The CDR3 contains 17 residues. V lost 4 bases and J lost 5; bases outside the gene matches: 12. In germline, CDR1 is SGHTA, CDR2 FQGNSA. Here the CDR3 reads CASSSSLAGGPYETQYF. CDR3 sequence (DNA): TGTGCCAGCAGCTCAAGTTTAGCGGGGGGGCCTTATGAGACCCAGTACTTC.

The chain links TRBV7-8 to TRBJ2-7, with D perhaps being TRBD1 or TRBD2 (6 bases each). This CDR3 is 16 amino acids long. Germline CDR1 reads SGHVS; CDR2 reads FQNEAQ. V was shortened by 5 bases and J by 3 bases, with 20 bases between the two germline ends. CDR3: CASSVFGTLAVYEQYF. The CDR3 nucleotides are TGTGCCAGCAGCGTTTTTGGGACACTAGCAGTCTACGAGCAGTACTTC. The full variable domain, completed using reference TRBV7-8 and TRBJ2-7, is GAGVSQSPRYKVAKRGQDVALRCDPISGHVSLFWYQQALGQGPEFLTYFQNEAQLDKSGLPSDRFFAERPEGSVSTLKIQRTQQEDSAVYLCASSVFGTLAVYEQYFGPGTRLTVT.

The chain recombines TRBV13 with TRBJ1-2, with TRBD1 matching over 10 bases. Trimming took 5 bases from V and 8 from J; bases not matched to a gene: 8. CDR3 length: 14 residues. CDR1 and CDR2 (germline): PRHDT, FYEKMQ (reference sequence). CDR3 DNA sequence: TGTGCCAGCAGCGGGAGACAGGGGGCGTGGGGCTACACCTTC. It translates to CASSGRQGAWGYTF.

The sample holds one count of this clone. The CDR3 loop reads CASKGNWGHQPQHF. The CDR3 DNA reads TGTGCCAGTAAAGGTAACTGGGGGCACCAGCCCCAGCATTTT. The chain employs TRBV19 and TRBJ1-5; tentatively, D is TRBD1 (6 bases). Germline CDR1 LNHDA, CDR2 SQIVND (reference sequence). V lost 7 bases, J lost 7 bases, and 17 bases lay in between. There are 14 residues in the CDR3.

V usage is TRBV4-2 and J usage is TRBJ2-7; 8 bases agree with TRBD1. Losses at the gene ends were 1 base for V and 1 base for J; bases not matched to a gene: 3. The V gene's germline CDR1 is LGHNA and CDR2 YNFKEQ. This CDR3 region has 15 residues. The CDR3 protein is CASSQVQGASYEQYF. The CDR3, as DNA: TGTGCCAGCAGCCAAGTGCAGGGGGCTTCCTACGAGCAGTACTTC.

This chain uses TRBV2 with TRBJ2-3, with unresolved D. Germline CDR1 SNHLY, CDR2 FYNNEI. The CDR3 consists of 12 residues. With 8 bases removed from V and 2 bases from J, the gap between germline ends came to 8 bases. CDR3 bases: TGTGCCAGCCGACGGCCCACAGATACGCAGTATTTT. This codes for CASRRPTDTQYF.

This clone showed up just once. The V call is TRBV15, the J call TRBJ1-2; TRBD1 aligns across 7 bases. V dropped 0 bases and J dropped 2; count of bases not matched to a gene: 3. There are 15 residues in the CDR3. Germline CDR1 and CDR2: LNHNV and YYDKDF (reference sequence). CDR3 sequence reads: CATSRETGNNYGYTF. CDR3 sequence (DNA): TGTGCCACCAGCAGAGAGACAGGGAACAACTATGGCTACACCTTC. Combining the CDR3 with reference TRBV15 and TRBJ1-2 gives the whole variable domain DAMVIQNPRYQVTQFGKPVTLSCSQTLNHNVMYWYQQKSSQAPKLLFHYYDKDFNNEADTPDNFQSRRPNTSFCFLDIRSPGLGDTAMYLCATSRETGNNYGYTFGSGTRLTVV.

The sample holds one count of this clone. A junction end diverges from the germline sequence, so it may reflect a read error. V gene TRBV5-6 combines with J gene TRBJ2-7; maybe TRBD1 (6 bases). Per germline, CDR1 SGHDT and CDR2 YYEEEE. The CDR3 runs to 12 residues. CDR3 residues: CASSLLQGNLNF. For the CDR3, the DNA is TGTGCCAGCAGCCTACTACAGGGTAATTTGAACTTC.

The chain uses TRBV5-1 and TRBJ1-4, with a weak D call TRBD1 (6 bases). The germline V gene encodes CDR1 SGHRS and CDR2 YFSETQ. The CDR3 is 14 amino acids. V was shortened by 4 bases and J by 8 bases, with 15 bases between the two germline ends. The CDR3 DNA reads as TGCGCCAGCAGCGAACAACAAGGGGGGGAAAAACTGTTTTTT. This codes for CASSEQQGGEKLFF.

The gene calls are TRBV7-8 and TRBJ2-2; possible D gene TRBD2, 6 bases. V was shortened by 5 bases and J by 1 base, with 14 bases between the two germline ends. Germline V gene lookup returns CDR1 SGHVS and CDR2 FQNEAQ. This CDR3 is 16 amino acids long. CDR3 protein: CASSLLGGGNTGELFF. CDR3 coding DNA: TGTGCCAGCAGCCTACTGGGGGGAGGGAACACCGGGGAGCTGTTTTTT. The whole variable domain, remainder taken from reference TRBV7-8 and TRBJ2-2, is GAGVSQSPRYKVAKRGQDVALRCDPISGHVSLFWYQQALGQGPEFLTYFQNEAQLDKSGLPSDRFFAERPEGSVSTLKIQRTQQEDSAVYLCASSLLGGGNTGELFFGEGSRLTVL.

This clone was recorded a few times. The rearrangement uses TRBV19 and TRBJ1-5, with D tentatively TRBD1 (5 bases). The V and J ends lost 3 bases and 6 bases respectively, with 15 bases between them. The germline CDR1 and CDR2 sequences are LNHDA and SQIVND (reference sequence). The CDR3 totals 15 residues. CDR3 nucleotides: TGTGCCAGTAGTATGCTCCCCGCGGGGGGTCAGCCCCAGCATTTT. This sequence encodes CASSMLPAGGQPQHF.

Within the sample, this clone is medium-sized. The chain links TRBV15 to TRBJ1-5; a possible D gene is TRBD1 (5 bases). Germline assignment: CDR1 LNHNV and CDR2 YYDKDF (reference sequence). CDR3 length: 15 residues. Trimming took off 5 bases at V and 4 bases at J, with 15 bases between the two ends. CDR3 region: CATSERGLGNQPQHF. In nucleotides, the CDR3 is TGTGCCACCAGCGAGAGGGGTTTGGGGAATCAGCCCCAGCATTTT.

This rearrangement joins TRBV6-4 to TRBJ2-1; 11 bases match TRBD1. Germline V gene lookup returns CDR1 MRHNA and CDR2 SNTAGT. CDR3 size: 16 residues. Trimming removed 0 bases from V and 4 bases from J; junction bases left unmatched: 2. CDR3 region: CASSDSGTGGYNEQFF. In DNA, the CDR3 is TGTGCCAGCAGTGACTCCGGGACAGGGGGGTACAATGAGCAGTTCTTC.

In regard to this clone: At one end the junction does not follow the germline gene, possibly because of a read error. The chain is built from TRBV5-1 and TRBJ1-2, with 7 bases identical to TRBD1. This CDR3 has 13 residues. Germline loops: CDR1 SGHRS, CDR2 YFSETQ. The DNA for the CDR3 is TGCGCCAGCAGTTTGGACAGGACGGATGGCTACACCTTC. Translated: CASSLDRTDGYTF.

V usage is TRBV19 and J usage is TRBJ2-1; D call uncertain. Germline CDR1 LNHDA, CDR2 SQIVND (reference sequence). This CDR3 is built from 13 residues. Trimming stripped 7 bases from V and 0 bases from J, with 7 bases between. Here the CDR3 DNA reads TGTGCCAGTACCCATCGCTCCTACAATGAGCAGTTCTTC. Its translation is CASTHRSYNEQFF.

The V call is TRBV30, the J call TRBJ2-6; 7 nucleotides match TRBD1. Germline V gives CDR1 GTSNPN, CDR2 SVGIG (reference sequence). V dropped 3 bases and J dropped 2; count of bases not matched to a gene: 7. CDR3 length: 16 amino acids. The CDR3 nucleotides read TGTGCCTGGAGCACGCACAGGGGAGCTGGGGCCAACGTCCTGACTTTC. This codes for CAWSTHRGAGANVLTF.

This clone was recorded many times. The chain uses TRBV7-9 and TRBJ1-2; a possible D gene is TRBD1 (5 bases). This CDR3 contains 14 residues. Deletions cut 1 base from V and 8 bases from J, with 14 bases between. Germline lookup yields CDR1 SEHNR and CDR2 FQNEAQ (reference sequence). CDR3 sequence (DNA): TGTGCCAGCAGCTTAGTGAAAGGGACGGAGGGCTACACCTTC. This sequence encodes CASSLVKGTEGYTF.